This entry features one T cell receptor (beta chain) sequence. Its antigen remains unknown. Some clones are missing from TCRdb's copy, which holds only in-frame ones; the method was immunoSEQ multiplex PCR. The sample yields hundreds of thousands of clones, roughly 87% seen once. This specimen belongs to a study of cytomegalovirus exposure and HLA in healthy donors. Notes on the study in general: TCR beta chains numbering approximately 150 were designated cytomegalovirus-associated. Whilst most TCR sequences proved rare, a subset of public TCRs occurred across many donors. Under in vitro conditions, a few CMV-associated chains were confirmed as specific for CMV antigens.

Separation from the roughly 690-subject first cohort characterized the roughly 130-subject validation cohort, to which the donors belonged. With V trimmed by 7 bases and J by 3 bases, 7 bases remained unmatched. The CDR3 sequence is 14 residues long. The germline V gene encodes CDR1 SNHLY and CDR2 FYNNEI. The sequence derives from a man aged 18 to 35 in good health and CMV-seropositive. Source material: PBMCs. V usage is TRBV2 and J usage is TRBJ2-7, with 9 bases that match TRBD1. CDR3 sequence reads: CASKGRTGVYEQYF. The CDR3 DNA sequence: TGTGCCAGCAAAGGTAGGACAGGGGTCTACGAGCAGTACTTC.